The 22 T cell receptor beta chains reported below all come from one sample, sequenced in a study of shared clonotypes between healthy human individuals (dated by TCRdb to about 2020). Libraries were prepared through the immunoSEQ multiplex PCR assay. Imported from immuneACCESS, the table was reduced by TCRdb to in-frame sequences with V and J called. These copies leave out some clones; in studies compared against another copy, an unresolved V gene accounts for under half, and the cause of the remainder is not known. For this sample there are roughly 700,000 clones; roughly 70% appear just once. Clones ranked in the top ten supply 1.5% to 2% of the sample. The sequenced sample consisted of memory CD4+ T cells sorted from blood. According to the study, the label for this sample's cell subset or site signals: CD45RA-negative fraction. The source of these receptors is a woman in her twenties or thirties in good health.

The gene calls are TRBV6-1 and TRBJ2-7; 12 bases line up with TRBD1. V was pared by 7 bases and J by 6 bases, with 4 bases of the junction left unmatched. Germline values: CDR1 MNHNS, CDR2 SASEGT. The CDR3 is made up of 13 amino acids. CDR3: CASTWDRGREQYF. The DNA for the CDR3 is TGTGCCAGCACCTGGGACAGGGGGCGCGAGCAGTACTTC.

The chain joins TRBV30 to TRBJ1-2; TRBD1 matches 10 bases. From germline, CDR1 is GTSNPN and CDR2 SVGIG (reference sequence). The CDR3 covers 13 residues. J gave up 5 bases and V 5 bases, and 5 bases lay outside the gene matches. The CDR3, as DNA: TGTGCCTGGCGGACAGGGGGGAAGTATGGCTACACCTTC. Translated: CAWRTGGKYGYTF. The variable domain in full, with the rest retrieved from reference TRBV30 and TRBJ1-2, is SQTIHQWPATLVQPVGSPLSLECTVEGTSNPNLYWYRQAAGRGLQLLFYSVGIGQISSEVPQNLSASRPQDRQFILSSKKLLLSDSGFYLCAWRTGGKYGYTFGSGTRLTVV.

The count of this clone is one. The chain is built from TRBV4-1 and TRBJ1-4, with a possible D match to TRBD1 (5 bases). The V end lost 6 bases, the J end lost 9 bases, and 17 bases lay between the germline ends. Per germline, CDR1 MGHRA and CDR2 YSYEKL. The CDR3 has 14 residues. CDR3: CASRALGPRQKLFF. In DNA form, the CDR3 reads TGCGCCAGCAGGGCCCTGGGGCCCAGGCAAAAACTGTTTTTT.

This rearrangement joins TRBV11-2 to TRBJ2-5; the match to TRBD2 covers 8 bases. From germline, CDR1 is SGHAT and CDR2 FQNNGV. The CDR3 length is 17 residues. The J segment lost 4 bases and the V segment lost 4 bases, leaving 14 bases of the junction unmatched. The CDR3 spells CASSYASWLAGRETQYF. The CDR3 nucleotides are TGTGCCAGCAGCTACGCCAGTTGGTTAGCGGGACGAGAGACCCAGTACTTC.

Written as DNA, the CDR3 is TGTGCCAGCAGCCAGGACGGGTCCTACAATGAGCAGTTCTTC. It translates to CASSQDGSYNEQFF. The chain has TRBV7-2 and TRBJ2-1, with no clear D. This CDR3 has 14 amino acids. The germline CDR1 and CDR2 sequences are SGHTA and FQGNSA. V was trimmed by 5 bases and J by 1 base, leaving 9 bases between them.

Only a few counts were recorded for this clone. V gene TRBV4-1 combines with J gene TRBJ2-7, with 9 bases matching TRBD2. With 3 bases clipped from V and 2 bases from J, the junction kept 11 bases outside the gene matches. The germline gives CDR1 MGHRA, CDR2 YSYEKL. CDR3 length: 17 residues. The CDR3 nucleotides are TGCGCCAGCAGCCAGGCCCCTCTAGCGGGACACACCTACGAGCAGTACTTC. Amino acid sequence: CASSQAPLAGHTYEQYF.

This rearrangement joins TRBV28 to TRBJ2-1; 9 positions match TRBD2. The CDR3 extends over 15 amino acids. The trim removed 6 bases at V and 3 bases at J, leaving 6 bases unmatched. Germline V gene data show CDR1 as MDHEN and CDR2 as SYDVKM. CDR3 nucleotides: TGTGCCAGCAGCCTCGCGACTAGCGGCTACAATGAGCAGTTCTTC. This encodes CASSLATSGYNEQFF.

The chain combines TRBV28 with TRBJ2-1; no reliable D call. Germline V lookup: CDR1 MDHEN, CDR2 SYDVKM. The V gene lost 6 bases and the J gene lost 5 bases, with 11 bases spanning the gap. The CDR3 covers 13 residues. The CDR3 nucleotides are TGTGCCAGCAGGGCAGGACCCCACAATGAGCAGTTCTTC. Amino acids: CASRAGPHNEQFF.

This clone was found a few times. This chain uses TRBV6-6 with TRBJ1-2, with D possibly being TRBD1 (5 bases). Trimming removed 7 bases from V and 7 bases from J, with 22 bases in between. Per germline, CDR1 MNHNY and CDR2 SVGAGI (reference sequence). The CDR3 is made up of 15 amino acids. For the CDR3, the DNA is TGTGCCAGCACCTCCCGGGGGAACCGGGTTAGTGGCTACACCTTC. It is translated as CASTSRGNRVSGYTF.

This chain connects TRBV6-5 to TRBJ2-3; 12 nucleotides align to TRBD2. This CDR3 spans 15 amino acids. The V gene end was trimmed by 6 bases and the J gene end by 4 bases; junction bases not matched to a gene: 5. Germline V gene data show CDR1 as MNHEY and CDR2 as SVGAGI. The CDR3 sequence is CASSQTSGRSDTQYF. CDR3 in DNA: TGTGCCAGCAGCCAAACTAGCGGGAGGTCAGATACGCAGTATTTT.

J is TRBJ1-1 and V is TRBV6-1; D remains unclear. CDR1 is MNHNS, CDR2 SASEGT, per germline. The V end was cut by 4 bases, the J end by 4 bases, with 10 bases between. This CDR3 is 13 amino acids long. Here the CDR3 reads CASSARTATEAFF. CDR3 coding DNA: TGTGCCAGCAGTGCCCGCACGGCCACTGAAGCTTTCTTT.

This clone has a single count. DNA for the CDR3: TGTGCCATCTCGACGGCAAGCTCCTACAATGAGCAGTTCTTC. This translates into CAISTASSYNEQFF. The chain uses TRBV10-3 and TRBJ2-1; no firm D call. Trimming took 8 bases from V and 0 from J, leaving 11 bases between them. The CDR3 has 14 amino acids. Per the germline V gene, CDR1 is ENHRY and CDR2 is SYGVKD.

At least ten counts were recorded for this clone. The chain combines TRBV2 with TRBJ2-5, with D perhaps matching TRBD1 (6 bases). Germline loops: CDR1 SNHLY, CDR2 FYNNEI. This CDR3 has 14 amino acids. V was clipped by 7 bases and J by 7 bases, with 19 bases between them. The CDR3 DNA reads as TGTGCCAGCACCTCGGACAGTAGTAAAGGGACCCAGTACTTC. This sequence encodes CASTSDSSKGTQYF.

The chain employs TRBV30 and TRBJ2-2; no clear D gene. V dropped 3 bases and J dropped 7 bases, with 6 bases sitting between them. The CDR3 is made up of 11 amino acids. Germline loops: CDR1 GTSNPN, CDR2 SVGIG (reference sequence). The CDR3 DNA is TGTGCCTGGAGCTTGAACGGGGAGCTGTTTTTT. This sequence encodes CAWSLNGELFF.

The V call is TRBV9, the J call TRBJ2-1; 8 bases agree with TRBD2. V trimming: 2 bases; J trimming: 0 bases; junction bases outside the gene matches: 1. Germline V CDR1 and CDR2: SGDLS, YYNGEE. The CDR3 has 15 residues. The CDR3 reads CASSVSGASYNEQFF. CDR3 DNA sequence: TGTGCCAGCAGCGTTAGCGGGGCCTCCTACAATGAGCAGTTCTTC.

The genes are TRBV19 and TRBJ2-1; the match to TRBD2 covers 9 bases. This CDR3 contains 17 residues. Germline assignment: CDR1 LNHDA and CDR2 SQIVND (reference sequence). The V and J ends lost 6 bases and 7 bases, in that order; junction bases with no gene match: 16. Here the CDR3 reads CASRPVAGVFLRNEQFF. The CDR3 DNA sequence: TGTGCCAGTAGGCCAGTAGCGGGAGTTTTTCTACGAAATGAGCAGTTCTTC.

The V and J genes are TRBV5-6 and TRBJ1-1; D is ambiguous. Germline V lookup: CDR1 SGHDT, CDR2 YYEEEE. This CDR3 is built from 15 residues. Trimming stripped 5 bases from V and 3 bases from J, with 17 bases between. This CDR3 is CASRRWGQTHTEAFF. The DNA for the CDR3 is TGTGCCAGCAGGCGGTGGGGTCAGACTCACACTGAAGCTTTCTTT.

This clone came up once. This chain joins TRBV4-1 and TRBJ2-1; D is uncertain. CDR1 MGHRA and CDR2 YSYEKL come from the germline V gene. There are 15 residues in the CDR3. Trimming took off 3 bases at V and 10 bases at J, with 19 bases between the two ends. This chain's CDR3 is CASSQDHFTSVEQFF. The DNA for the CDR3 is TGCGCCAGCAGCCAGGATCATTTCACCTCTGTGGAGCAGTTCTTC.

This chain uses TRBV5-4 with TRBJ2-3; TRBD1 matches 10 bases. Trimming cost V 4 bases and J 2 bases; bases outside gene matches: 4. Germline loops: CDR1 SGHNT, CDR2 YYREEE (reference sequence). This CDR3 contains 15 residues. As DNA, the CDR3 is TGTGCCAGCAGCGGGGACAGGGGACCCACAGATACGCAGTATTTT. Amino acid sequence: CASSGDRGPTDTQYF.

The chain couples TRBV18 to TRBJ1-1; D unclear. CDR3 length equals 13 residues. The germline V gene encodes CDR1 KGHSH and CDR2 LQKENI. Trimming stripped 5 bases from V and 3 bases from J, with 10 bases between. CDR3 in amino acids: CASSDGIDTEAFF. CDR3 nucleotides: TGTGCCAGCTCAGATGGCATCGACACTGAAGCTTTCTTT.

The chain has TRBV2 and TRBJ2-1; TRBD1 aligns across 9 bases. Unmatched junction bases numbered 4, after V lost 5 bases and J lost 2 bases. CDR1 is SNHLY, CDR2 FYNNEI, per germline. There are 15 residues in the CDR3. CDR3 DNA: TGTGCCAGCAGTCCTGACAGGGGGGCCTACAATGAGCAGTTCTTC. This encodes CASSPDRGAYNEQFF. Together with reference TRBV2 and TRBJ2-1, the CDR3 gives the full variable domain: EPEVTQTPSHQVTQMGQEVILRCVPISNHLYFYWYRQILGQKVEFLVSFYNNEISEKSEIFDDQFSVERPDGSNFTLKIRSTKLEDSAMYFCASSPDRGAYNEQFFGPGTRLTVL.

Regarding this clone: At one end, the junction sequence differs from germline, possibly due to a read error. This CDR3 reads CASSIPRQVSGRVF. The CDR3 region has the DNA TGTGCCAGTAGTATCCCCAGACAGGTTAGCGGGAGAGTCTTC. The J gene is TRBJ2-1, the V gene TRBV19; 9 bases map to TRBD2. The CDR3 sequence is 14 residues long. Per the germline V gene, CDR1 is LNHDA and CDR2 is SQIVND (reference sequence).